The 4 T cell receptor beta chains listed next were all sequenced from one sample in a study of identical twins. A single record per CDR3 protein comes from TCRdb applying MiXCR to the 5' RACE reads. The sample lists 140,000 to 150,000 distinct CDR3 sequences, approximately 4% occurring once. Source material: memory T cells sorted from blood. The receptors here all came from a man aged 18 to 30 in good health.

This clonotype was detected many times. V and J are TRBV12-3 or TRBV12-4 and TRBJ2-1; TRBD2 agrees at 7 bases. Unmatched junction bases numbered 11, after V lost 5 bases and J lost 4 bases. CDR3 length equals 16 residues. The CDR3 loop reads CASSPPGGSGYNEQFF. The CDR3 bases are TGTGCCAGCAGTCCCCCAGGCGGGAGCGGATACAATGAGCAGTTCTTC.

This clonotype was seen repeatedly, ten times or more. The V gene is TRBV6-5, the J gene TRBJ2-1, with 8 bases that match TRBD1. Trimming removed 4 bases from V and 7 bases from J; junction bases left unmatched: 12. The V gene's germline CDR1 is MNHEY and CDR2 SVGAGI. CDR3 length: 16 amino acids. The CDR3 coding sequence is TGTGCCAGCAGTTCCCCTGGACAGGGTAAGGGGAATGAGCAGTTCTTC. It specifies CASSSPGQGKGNEQFF.

Ten or more counts support this clonotype. V is TRBV20-1 and J is TRBJ2-7; the match to TRBD1 covers 7 bases. Trimming took 2 bases from V and 3 from J; bases not matched to a gene: 13. The CDR3 spans 16 residues. CDR1 is DFQATT and CDR2 is SNEGSKA in the germline V gene (reference sequence). This chain's CDR3 is CSARRSGTAAFYEQYF. For the CDR3, the DNA is TGCAGTGCTAGAAGATCCGGGACAGCGGCGTTCTACGAGCAGTACTTC.

This clonotype was recorded at least ten times. The rearrangement links TRBV20-1 to TRBJ2-7; perhaps TRBD1 as D (7 bases). The CDR3 contains 15 residues. Per germline, CDR1 DFQATT and CDR2 SNEGSKA (reference sequence). V was cut by 1 base and J by 0 bases, with 13 bases left in between. The CDR3 loop reads CSARARDSYSYEQYF. DNA for the CDR3: TGCAGTGCTAGAGCGCGGGACAGTTACTCCTACGAGCAGTACTTC.